This TCR beta chain came from a study of neurological immune-mediated disorders. General observations from the study: The expanded clones of different subjects shared no CDR3 amino acid sequences (suggesting private repertoires in all groups). The most TCR clonal expansion was seen in HTLV-1-associated myelopathy, whereas the least was seen in multiple sclerosis, below the level in healthy controls.

5'RACE with 10-nucleotide random UMIs generated the cDNA. Every sequencing run produced over 160 million TCR-beta sequences that came from 15-18 subjects. TCRdb reprocessed the 5' RACE reads via MiXCR and lists one record per CDR3 protein. The table has about 43,000 distinct CDR3 sequences, roughly an eighth seen once. The V gene lost 6 bases and the J gene lost 5 bases, with 13 bases spanning the gap. The CDR3 length is 13 residues. The germline V gene has CDR1 KGHSH and CDR2 LQKENI. This clonotype has ten or more counts. Its antigen remains unknown. The TCR sequence derives from a female donor in good health. The V call is TRBV18, the J call TRBJ2-5, with D unresolved. The sequenced material came from PBMCs. The CDR3 coding sequence is TGTGCCAGCTCTCAGAGTCTGGGGGAGACCCAGTACTTC. It codes for CASSQSLGETQYF. Variable domain in full (rest from reference TRBV18 and TRBJ2-5): NAGVMQNPRHLVRRRGQEARLRCSPMKGHSHVYWYRQLPEEGLKFMVYLQKENIIDESGMPKERFSAEFPKEGPSILRIQQVVRGDSAAYFCASSQSLGETQYFGPGTRLLVL.